Each of the 14 T cell receptor beta chains below was sequenced from the same sample in a study of tumor-infiltrating lymphocytes in primary liver carcinoma. The investigators made TCR beta cDNA from approximately 510 ng total RNA, using a constant-region primer. TCR beta libraries came from three nested multiplex PCR rounds using slightly modified ARM-PCR. Each of the first two PCR rounds ran roughly 9 cycles with TRBV1-TRBV30 forward and C-beta reverse primers. TCRdb ran MiXCR on the multiplex PCR reads and lists one entry per CDR3 protein. The sample records fewer than 200,000 distinct CDR3 sequences, 85% being singletons. DNA and RNA were both co-extracted from around 20-30 mg of bulk tissue that had not been sorted. Sequenced input: tumor tissue from primary liver carcinoma. The receptors here all came from a man aged 40-49 years with primary liver carcinoma and hepatitis B virus infection.

CDR3 loop: CAMGGRALQETQYF. CDR3 DNA: TGTGCCATGGGAGGGAGGGCCTTACAAGAGACCCAGTACTTC. This chain links TRBV10-3 with TRBJ2-5; 7 bases agree with TRBD2. V lost 9 bases to trimming and J lost 2 bases; unmatched junction nucleotides: 9. The CDR3 is 14 amino acids. Germline V gene sequence: CDR1 ENHRY, CDR2 SYGVKD.

On this clonotype itself: Its ends do not fully match the called genes, so a read error is possible. The rearrangement uses TRBV6-6 and TRBJ2-1; D not certain. The germline V gene has CDR1 MNHNY and CDR2 SVGAGI (reference sequence). This CDR3 is built from 16 residues. DNA of the CDR3: TGTGCCACCAGGCCCTACATAGAATCAAGCTGCAATGAGAAGTTCTTC. This sequence encodes CATRPYIESSCNEKFF.

Points on this clonotype: Germline is not matched at one junction end, which may reflect a read error. This chain connects TRBV29-1 to TRBJ2-3; D might be TRBD1 (6 bases). The length of the CDR3 is 13 residues. Per the germline V gene, CDR1 is SQVTM and CDR2 is ANQGSEA. CDR3 nucleotide sequence: TGCATCGTTGAGGGGGTCGTTGGAGATACGCAGTACTTT. Encoded protein: CIVEGVVGDTQYF.

In the case of this clonotype: Its ends do not fully match the called genes, so a read error is possible. The chain links TRBV10-3 to TRBJ2-7, with D perhaps matching TRBD2 (6 bases). There are 17 residues in the CDR3. Germline V CDR1 and CDR2: ENHRY, SYGVKD. The CDR3 spells CAISGVSGSSEAGEQYF. In nucleotides, the CDR3 is TGTGCCATCAGTGGGGTCTCCGGGTCTAGCGAGGCGGGCGAGCAATACTTC.

With regard to this clonotype: This likely comes from a read error, as the CDR3 has no conserved phenylalanine or tryptophan at its end. The chain employs TRBV11-2 and TRBJ2-7; D is unclear. CDR3 length equals 14 residues. Germline V lookup: CDR1 SGHAT, CDR2 FQNNGV. V was shortened by 7 bases and J by 0 bases, with 13 bases between the two germline ends. For the CDR3, the DNA is TGTGCCAGCATCTCTAACAGAAACTCCTACGAGCAGTACTTA. Translated: CASISNRNSYEQYL.

As for this clonotype: Here the CDR3 omits its conserved ending phenylalanine or tryptophan, so a read error is the likely source. V usage is TRBV6-6 and J usage is TRBJ2-7; 11 bases are a match to TRBD2. The CDR3 has 16 amino acids. In germline, CDR1 is MNHNY, CDR2 SVGAGI (reference sequence). V gave up 7 bases and J gave up 4 bases; unmatched junction bases: 12. In DNA form, the CDR3 reads TGTGCCAGCACCCCACTCTTAGCGGGAGGGAGATACGAGCAGTACTTA. Protein: CASTPLLAGGRYEQYL.

The chain carries TRBV29-1 and TRBJ1-1, with D uncertain. This CDR3 region has 12 residues. Trimming took off 2 bases at V and 4 bases at J, with 8 bases between the two ends. Germline V lookup: CDR1 SQVTM, CDR2 ANQGSEA. In nucleotides, the CDR3 is TGCAGCGTTGAATCCGAAGTCACTGAAGCTTTCTTT. Translation: CSVESEVTEAFF.

A note on this clonotype: The junction shows a germline mismatch at one end, possibly a read error. The V gene is TRBV11-2, the J gene TRBJ1-5; possible D gene TRBD1, 6 bases. CDR3 length: 17 amino acids. Germline CDR1 and CDR2: SGHAT and FQNNGV. The CDR3 here is CPSSLVRVTGSYQPQHF. The CDR3, as DNA: TGTCCCAGCAGCTTAGTAAGGGTAACAGGGAGCTATCAGCCCCAGCATTTT.

Details on this clonotype: At one boundary the junction diverges from the germline segment, which might be a read error. The chain has TRBV29-1 and TRBJ2-1, with 7 bases lining up with TRBD2. Germline V gene sequence: CDR1 SQVTM, CDR2 ANQGSEA. This CDR3 is 14 amino acids long. CDR3 bases: TGCAGTGTTGAACCTAGCGGCATCTACAATAAGCAGTTCTTC. Amino acid sequence: CSVEPSGIYNKQFF.

With respect to this clonotype: Relative to the germline gene, one junction end is altered; a read error may explain this. This chain links TRBV11-2 with TRBJ2-5, with D hard to call. CDR1 and CDR2 (germline): SGHAT, FQNNGV. This CDR3 region has 15 residues. The CDR3 sequence: CASSPVGLVPEAQLF. Here the CDR3 DNA reads TGTGCCAGCAGCCCCGTCGGGCTAGTCCCAGAGGCCCAGTTATTC. Based on the CDR3 plus reference TRBV11-2 and TRBJ2-5, the full variable domain is EAGVAQSPRYKIIEKRQSVAFWCNPISGHATLYWYQQILGQGPKLLIQFQNNGVVDDSQLPKDRFSAERLKGVDSTLKIQPAKLEDSAVYLCASSPVGLVPEAQLFGPGTRLLVL.

Comments on this clonotype: One end of the junction is discordant with germline, which a read error may explain. This rearrangement joins TRBV29-1 to TRBJ2-4; D unclear. Germline-derived CDR1 and CDR2 are SQVTM and ANQGSEA. There are 13 residues in the CDR3. CDR3 sequence: CSVEEPSRNIQYF. CDR3 DNA sequence: TGCAGTGTTGAAGAACCCAGTCGTAACATTCAGTACTTC.

This clonotype was counted once. Mismatch with germline at one junction end may stem from a read error. The genes are TRBV7-9 and TRBJ1-2; D is possibly TRBD1 (6 bases). This CDR3 region has 13 residues. Germline CDR1 and CDR2: SEHNR and FQNEAQ (reference sequence). This chain's CDR3 is CTSSRQGLGGYIF. The CDR3 DNA sequence: TGTACCAGCAGCCGCCAGGGCCTCGGGGGCTACATCTTC.

In the case of this clonotype: One end of the junction varies from germline; a read error may be responsible. The genes are TRBV29-1 and TRBJ2-7; 14 nucleotides align to TRBD2. Germline V gene sequence: CDR1 SQVTM, CDR2 ANQGSEA. The CDR3 length is 13 residues. CDR3 DNA: TGCGGCGGGCGACTAGCGGGAGGGCACGAGCACTACTTC. This translates into CGGRLAGGHEHYF.

Note on this clonotype: At one end, the junction sequence differs from germline, possibly due to a read error. This rearrangement joins TRBV6-1 to TRBJ2-2; TRBD2 matches 7 bases. The germline V gene encodes CDR1 MNHNS and CDR2 SASEGT. The CDR3 length is 15 residues. CDR3 DNA: TGTGCCACCCGGACCGGGACGGGGGAAAGCGGGGAGCCGTTTTTT. The encoded protein is CATRTGTGESGEPFF.